The T cell receptor (beta chain) under discussion was sequenced for a study of shared clonotypes between healthy human individuals. Notes on the study in general: Researchers found naive subsets generally carried larger estimated richness than memory subsets.

The CDR3 is 15 amino acids. Deletions cut 0 bases from V and 2 bases from J, with 10 bases between. Per germline, CDR1 SGDLS and CDR2 YYNGEE. The protocol was immunoSEQ multiplex PCR, while the TCRdb copy is restricted to in-frame clones and leaves out a portion. The sample holds around 2.3 million clones, under 97% seen once. Regarding this clone: The target antigen is unknown.

Sequencing input: naive CD4+ T cells sorted from blood. Subset: CD45RA+ positively selected. The chain joins TRBV9 to TRBJ2-3; maybe TRBD2 (6 bases). The receptor was isolated from a young man in good health. The CDR3 loop reads CASSVVAGYTDTQYF. CDR3 in DNA: TGTGCCAGCAGCGTAGTTGCGGGATACACAGATACGCAGTATTTT. Full variable domain (missing parts from reference TRBV9 and TRBJ2-3): DSGVTQTPKHLITATGQRVTLRCSPRSGDLSVYWYQQSLDQGLQFLIQYYNGEERAKGNILERFSAQQFPDLHSELNLSSLELGDSALYFCASSVVAGYTDTQYFGPGTRLTVL.